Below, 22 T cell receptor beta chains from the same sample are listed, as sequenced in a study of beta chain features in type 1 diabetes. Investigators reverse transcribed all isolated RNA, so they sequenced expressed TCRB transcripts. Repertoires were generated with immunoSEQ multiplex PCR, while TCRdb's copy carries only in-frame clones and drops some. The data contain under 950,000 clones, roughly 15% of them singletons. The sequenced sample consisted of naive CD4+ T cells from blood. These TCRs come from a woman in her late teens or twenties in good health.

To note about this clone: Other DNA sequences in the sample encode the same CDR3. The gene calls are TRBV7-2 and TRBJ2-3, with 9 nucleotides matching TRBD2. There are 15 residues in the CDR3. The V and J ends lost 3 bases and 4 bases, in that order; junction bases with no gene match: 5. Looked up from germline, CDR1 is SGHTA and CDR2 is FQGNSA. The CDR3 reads CASSLVAGGPDTQYF. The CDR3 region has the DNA TGTGCCAGCAGCTTGGTGGCGGGAGGGCCAGATACGCAGTATTTT.

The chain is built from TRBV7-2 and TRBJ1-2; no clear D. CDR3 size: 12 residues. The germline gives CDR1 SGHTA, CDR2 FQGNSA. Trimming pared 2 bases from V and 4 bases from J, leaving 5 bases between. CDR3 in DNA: TGTGCCAGCAGCTTAATGGGCTATGGCTACACCTTC. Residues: CASSLMGYGYTF.

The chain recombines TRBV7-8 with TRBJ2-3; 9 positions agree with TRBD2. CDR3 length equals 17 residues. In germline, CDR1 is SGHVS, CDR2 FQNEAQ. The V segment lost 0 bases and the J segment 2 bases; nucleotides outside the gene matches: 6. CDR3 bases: TGTGCCAGCAGCTTAGCTTCTAGCGGGACCATCACAGATACGCAGTATTTT. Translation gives CASSLASSGTITDTQYF.

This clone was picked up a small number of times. The CDR3 DNA sequence: TGTGCCAGCAGCTTGTCCCATGAGCAGTTCTTC. Translation: CASSLSHEQFF. V gene TRBV5-4 combines with J gene TRBJ2-1; D is unresolved. The CDR3 has 11 amino acids. V was trimmed by 1 base and J by 8 bases, leaving 4 bases between them. Per germline, CDR1 SGHNT and CDR2 YYREEE (reference sequence).

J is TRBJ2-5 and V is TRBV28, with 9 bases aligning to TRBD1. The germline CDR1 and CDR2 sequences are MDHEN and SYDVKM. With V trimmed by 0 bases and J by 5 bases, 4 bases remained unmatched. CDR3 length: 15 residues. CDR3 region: CASSLWGQGYETQYF. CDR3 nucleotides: TGTGCCAGCAGTTTATGGGGACAGGGATACGAGACCCAGTACTTC.

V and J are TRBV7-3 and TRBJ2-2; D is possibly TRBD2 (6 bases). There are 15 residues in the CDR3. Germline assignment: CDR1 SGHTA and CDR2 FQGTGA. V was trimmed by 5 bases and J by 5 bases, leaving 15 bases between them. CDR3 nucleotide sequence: TGTGCCAGCAGCCCCGGAGGAGGGAGTACCGGGGAGCTGTTTTTT. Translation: CASSPGGGSTGELFF.

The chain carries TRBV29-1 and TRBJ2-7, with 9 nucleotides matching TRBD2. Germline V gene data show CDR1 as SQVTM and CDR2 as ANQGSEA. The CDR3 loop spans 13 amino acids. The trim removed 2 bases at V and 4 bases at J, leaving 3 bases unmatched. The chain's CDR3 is CSVESSGTYEQYF. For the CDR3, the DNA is TGCAGCGTTGAATCTAGCGGGACGTACGAGCAGTACTTC.

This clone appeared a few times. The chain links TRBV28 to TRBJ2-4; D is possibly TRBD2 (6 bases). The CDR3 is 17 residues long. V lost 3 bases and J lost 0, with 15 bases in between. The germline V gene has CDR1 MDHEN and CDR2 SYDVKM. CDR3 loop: CASSFGQGLLAKNIQYF. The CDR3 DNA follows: TGTGCCAGCAGTTTCGGGCAGGGACTCTTAGCCAAAAACATTCAGTACTTC.

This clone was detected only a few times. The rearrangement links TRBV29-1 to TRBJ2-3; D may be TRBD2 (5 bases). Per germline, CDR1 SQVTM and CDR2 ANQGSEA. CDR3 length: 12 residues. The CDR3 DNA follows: TGCAGTGGCACGGGATATACAGATACGCAGTATTTT. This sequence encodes CSGTGYTDTQYF.

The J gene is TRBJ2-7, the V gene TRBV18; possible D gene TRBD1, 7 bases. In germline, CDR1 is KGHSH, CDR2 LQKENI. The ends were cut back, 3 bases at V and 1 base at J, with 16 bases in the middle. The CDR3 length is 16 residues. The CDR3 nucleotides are TGTGCCAGCTCACCCCCACCCGCAGGGGGGTCCTACGAGCAGTACTTC. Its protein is CASSPPPAGGSYEQYF.

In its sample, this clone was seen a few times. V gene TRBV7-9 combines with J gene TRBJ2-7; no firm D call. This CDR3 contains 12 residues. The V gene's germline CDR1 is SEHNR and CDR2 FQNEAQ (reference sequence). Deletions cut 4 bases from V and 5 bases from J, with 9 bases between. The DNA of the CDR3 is TGTGCCAGCAGCTCGCTCGGCCACGAGCAGTACTTC. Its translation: CASSSLGHEQYF.

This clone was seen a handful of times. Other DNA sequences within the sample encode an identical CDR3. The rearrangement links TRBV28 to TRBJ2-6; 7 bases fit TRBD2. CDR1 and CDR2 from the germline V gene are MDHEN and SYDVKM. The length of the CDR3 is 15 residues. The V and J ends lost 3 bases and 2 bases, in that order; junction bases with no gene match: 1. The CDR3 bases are TGTGCCAGCAGTTTGGGAGGGGCTGGGGCCAACGTCCTGACTTTC. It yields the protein CASSLGGAGANVLTF.

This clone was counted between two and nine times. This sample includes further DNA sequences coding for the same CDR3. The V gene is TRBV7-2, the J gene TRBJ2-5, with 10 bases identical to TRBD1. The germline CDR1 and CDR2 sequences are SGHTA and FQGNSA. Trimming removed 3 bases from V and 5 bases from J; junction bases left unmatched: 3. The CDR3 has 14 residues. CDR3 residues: CASSLTGGPETQYF. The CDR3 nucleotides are TGTGCCAGCAGCTTGACAGGGGGCCCGGAGACCCAGTACTTC.

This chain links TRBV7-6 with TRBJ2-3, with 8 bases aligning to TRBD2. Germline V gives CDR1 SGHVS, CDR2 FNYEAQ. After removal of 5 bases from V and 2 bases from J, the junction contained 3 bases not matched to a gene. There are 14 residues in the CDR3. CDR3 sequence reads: CASSETSDTDTQYF. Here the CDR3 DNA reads TGTGCCAGCAGCGAGACTAGCGACACAGATACGCAGTATTTT.

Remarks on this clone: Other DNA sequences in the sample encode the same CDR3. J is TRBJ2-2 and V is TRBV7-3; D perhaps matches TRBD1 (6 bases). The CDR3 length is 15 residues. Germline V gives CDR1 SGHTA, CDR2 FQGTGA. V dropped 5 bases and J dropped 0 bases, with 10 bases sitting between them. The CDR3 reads CASSPGQTNTGELFF. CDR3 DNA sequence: TGTGCCAGCAGCCCAGGACAGACGAACACCGGGGAGCTGTTTTTT.

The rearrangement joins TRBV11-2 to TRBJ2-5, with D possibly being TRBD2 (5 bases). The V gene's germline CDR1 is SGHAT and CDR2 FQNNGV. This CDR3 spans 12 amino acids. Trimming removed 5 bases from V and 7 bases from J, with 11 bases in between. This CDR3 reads CASSPEGGTQYF. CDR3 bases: TGTGCCAGCAGCCCAGAGGGTGGGACCCAGTACTTC. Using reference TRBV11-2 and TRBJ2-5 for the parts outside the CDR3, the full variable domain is EAGVAQSPRYKIIEKRQSVAFWCNPISGHATLYWYQQILGQGPKLLIQFQNNGVVDDSQLPKDRFSAERLKGVDSTLKIQPAKLEDSAVYLCASSPEGGTQYFGPGTRLLVL.

The CDR3 sequence is CASSPRGGTGATGELFF. The CDR3 bases are TGTGCCAGCAGCCCTCGGGGGGGGACAGGGGCAACCGGGGAGCTGTTTTTT. The J gene is TRBJ2-2, the V gene TRBV9; TRBD1 matches at 10 bases. V shed 4 bases and J 5 bases; nucleotides not matched to a gene: 11. The germline V gene encodes CDR1 SGDLS and CDR2 YYNGEE. The CDR3 runs 17 residues. Complete variable domain (other parts from reference TRBV9 and TRBJ2-2): DSGVTQTPKHLITATGQRVTLRCSPRSGDLSVYWYQQSLDQGLQFLIQYYNGEERAKGNILERFSAQQFPDLHSELNLSSLELGDSALYFCASSPRGGTGATGELFFGEGSRLTVL.

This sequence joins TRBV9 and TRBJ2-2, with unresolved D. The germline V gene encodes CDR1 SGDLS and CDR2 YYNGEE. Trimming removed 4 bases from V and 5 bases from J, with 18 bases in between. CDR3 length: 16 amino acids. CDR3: CASSPRATHWTGELFF. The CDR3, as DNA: TGTGCCAGCAGCCCCCGGGCGACCCACTGGACCGGGGAGCTGTTTTTT. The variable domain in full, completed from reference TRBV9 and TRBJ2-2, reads DSGVTQTPKHLITATGQRVTLRCSPRSGDLSVYWYQQSLDQGLQFLIQYYNGEERAKGNILERFSAQQFPDLHSELNLSSLELGDSALYFCASSPRATHWTGELFFGEGSRLTVL.

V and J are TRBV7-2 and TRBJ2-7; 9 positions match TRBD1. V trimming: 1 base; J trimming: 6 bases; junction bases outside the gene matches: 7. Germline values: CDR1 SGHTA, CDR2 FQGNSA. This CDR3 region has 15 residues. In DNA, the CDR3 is TGTGCCAGCAGCTTAGAGGCACAGGGGGCTTCCGAGCAGTACTTC. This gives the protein CASSLEAQGASEQYF.

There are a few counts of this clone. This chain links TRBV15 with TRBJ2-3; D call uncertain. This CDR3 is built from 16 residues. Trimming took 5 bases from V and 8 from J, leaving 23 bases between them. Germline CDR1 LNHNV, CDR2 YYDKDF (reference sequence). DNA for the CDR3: TGTGCCACCAGCCCTTCACTCGCGGTGGACCTAGTTACGCAGTATTTT. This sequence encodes CATSPSLAVDLVTQYF.

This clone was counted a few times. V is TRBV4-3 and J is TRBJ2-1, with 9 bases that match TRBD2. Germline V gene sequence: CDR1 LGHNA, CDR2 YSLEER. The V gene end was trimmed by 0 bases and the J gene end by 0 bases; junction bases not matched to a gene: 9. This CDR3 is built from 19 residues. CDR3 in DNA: TGCGCCAGCAGCCAAGATCGGACGACTAGCGGTCACTCCTACAATGAGCAGTTCTTC. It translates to CASSQDRTTSGHSYNEQFF.

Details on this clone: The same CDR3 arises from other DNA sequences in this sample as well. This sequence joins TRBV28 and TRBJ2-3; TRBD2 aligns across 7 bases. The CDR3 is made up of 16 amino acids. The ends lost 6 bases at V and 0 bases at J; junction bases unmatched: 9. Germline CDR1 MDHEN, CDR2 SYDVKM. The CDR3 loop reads CASSLAASGSTDTQYF. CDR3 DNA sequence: TGTGCCAGCAGCCTAGCGGCAAGCGGTAGCACAGATACGCAGTATTTT.